Included here is one T cell receptor beta chain sequence, with context. What it binds is not known. The data stem from a study of T cells after yellow fever vaccination. Findings and caveats of the study: Most primary-vaccination clones recurred post-booster (nearly 98% CD4, 88% CD8). A weaker but faster secondary response was observed, peaking on day 5 versus 15. Sorted repertoires could include abundant contaminating clonotypes from bulk cells. It was a small share of clonotypes that appeared in both CD4 and CD8 compartments.

TCRdb fed the 5' RACE reads into MiXCR, producing one record per CDR3 protein. The repertoire consists of 250,000 to 350,000 distinct CDR3 sequences, with around 9.3% occurring once and the leading ten covering about 3.7%. The CDR3 is made up of 15 amino acids. Germline V gives CDR1 SGHRS, CDR2 YFSETQ. With 2 bases removed from V and 0 bases from J, the gap between germline ends came to 10 bases. This clonotype was sampled from a young man who received the YFV17D yellow fever vaccine. The V call is TRBV5-1, the J call TRBJ2-3; D remains ambiguous. The sequencing here drew on CD4+ T cells sorted from PBMCs, taken 5 days after the yellow fever booster vaccination. CDR3 in amino acids: CASSFGDVSTDTQYF. CDR3 nucleotides: TGCGCCAGCAGCTTTGGCGACGTTAGCACAGATACGCAGTATTTT.